The present entry profiles one T cell receptor beta chain with its context. No antigen is known for it. These data originate in a study of Tregs in tolerant kidney transplant recipients. Data came from immunoSEQ multiplex PCR; TCRdb stores just in-frame clones and leaves some out. The sample shows 15,000 to 20,000 clones, about two thirds of them seen only once. Broader study findings: Expanding Tregs on activated donor B cells appeared to best identify donor-specific TCRbeta clones. No direct test of biological reproducibility was done here.

Looked up from germline, CDR1 is WNHNN and CDR2 is SYGVQD (reference sequence). This CDR3 is built from 13 residues. V was trimmed by 9 bases and J by 3 bases, leaving 13 bases between them. This clonotype was obtained from a human donor in good health. The material sequenced was Tregs from blood cultured with allogeneic cells. The chain is built from TRBV10-1 and TRBJ2-3; D ambiguous. CDR3 protein: CARVNHGTDTQYF. The CDR3 DNA sequence: TGCGCCAGGGTTAACCACGGGACAGATACGCAGTATTTT.